This T cell receptor (beta chain) was profiled in a study of technical replicates of blood from four donors. Sequenced by immunoSEQ multiplex PCR; TCRdb stores in-frame clones only, minus some. The sample shows tens of thousands of clones, approximately 87% of them seen only once. The trim removed 6 bases at V and 5 bases at J, leaving 6 bases unmatched. Germline-derived CDR1 and CDR2 are MNHEY and SVGAGI. The CDR3 totals 14 residues. The chain couples TRBV6-5 to TRBJ1-5; the match to TRBD1 covers 8 bases. The material sequenced was PBMCs. The TCR sequence derives from a human donor in good health. Some clones in this sample may be carry-over from other donors' samples. CDR3: CASRPQGVHQPQHF. DNA of the CDR3: TGTGCCAGCAGACCACAGGGGGTCCATCAGCCCCAGCATTTT.